This TCR beta chain was captured in a study of T cells in localized non-small cell lung cancer (dated by TCRdb to between 2020 and 2021). For context, the study as a whole: T cell repertoires of a few hundred early-stage NSCLC patients were analyzed, with tumors being compared against uninvolved tumor-adjacent lungs. NSCLC patients had a mean age of approximately 72 years, and more than 120 were male and about 98 female. All 240 or so NSCLC patients in the cohort were treatment-naive and had localized lung tumors that were resected.

TCR beta CDR3 regions were sequenced from DNA using the immunoSEQ Assay. In the authors' own workflow: To compute T cell density, TCR beta template counts were normalized to usable DNA, which was estimated by amplifying housekeeping genes. Using the preseqR package, richness was estimated by extrapolating to 120,000 templates for tissue samples and 400,000 templates for PBMC samples. Clonality was taken to be one minus Pielou's evenness. Tissue-enriched TCRs were identified through differential abundance testing performed on productive amino-acid clonotypes, with a minimum total count of 5 and an alpha of 0.1. The Jaccard Index and the Morisita Overlap Index were used to measure repertoire overlap between compartments. GLIPH grouped TCR beta CDR3s together with public tetramer-defined viral CDR3s, and a viral motif had to include at least three viral sequences and also show V-gene enrichment. The immuneACCESS repertoire file appears here via TCRdb, limited to in-frame rearrangements. These files lack a portion of the clones; in checked studies, under half of the deficit traces to unresolved V genes, and the cause of the others is not known. That table furnishes V, J and clone size, whereas the DNA furnished D and trimming. The table for this sample lists tens of thousands of clones; roughly 81% of them were counted only once. Less than 15% of the sample goes to the ten largest clones.

About this clone itself: There is no known antigen for this receptor. No base quality information exists; no much larger clone differs at one position.

At diagnosis, peripheral blood, uninvolved tumor-adjacent lung and tumor were collected and were preserved as a mix of fresh-frozen and FFPE material. For TCR repertoire profiling, the blood samples were analyzed as peripheral blood mononuclear cells. From V the trimming removes 5 bases and from J it removes 4 bases, while the gene matches leave 15 bases of the junction unaccounted for. The germline V gene encodes CDR1 GTSNPN and CDR2 SVGIG (reference sequence). The CDR3 has 18 amino acids, counting the end cysteine and phenylalanine. Only the CDR3 DNA stays, 54 bases, in frame from base 1. What the work shows at the level of the full study, not this receptor alone: The highest T cell clonality was observed in uninvolved tumor-adjacent lung, where clonality exceeded that of tumor, suggesting that antigenic responses were more focused in uninvolved tumor-adjacent lung. Higher blood T cell density associated with longer overall survival, while higher adjacent-lung clonality associated with shorter survival. Since the design was exploratory, TCR variables were selected using unadjusted p-values with no false-discovery rate correction. A median of roughly 60 of the top 100 tumor clones turned up in the paired uninvolved adjacent lung, and approximately 30 of those clones also ranked among the top 100 of that same adjacent lung. Multi-region tumor sequencing was not performed, so intratumor heterogeneity could not be excluded.

The clonotype was recovered from a female donor older than 55 with stage I lung adenocarcinoma. The starting material was peripheral blood, obtained before any cancer treatment. Recombination connected TRBV30 to TRBJ2-5; 14 central bases correspond to TRBD2. CDR3 sequence: CAWGQGGLAGGRGETQYF. In nucleotide form, the sequence is TGTGCCTGGGGGCAGGGAGGACTAGCGGGAGGTAGGGGAGAGACCCAGTACTTC.